The sequence of this T cell receptor (beta chain) was determined in a study of prognosis after radiotherapy for stage I lung cancer. Study information: The patients included approximately 15 who had newly diagnosed primary stage I lung tumors, along with 4 to 6 others who had oligometastatic NSCLC after their primary tumor had been surgically resected. With stereotactic body radiotherapy, no patient received any concurrent therapy.

Peripheral blood, six milliliters per draw, was collected at each of two time points. From genomic DNA, two-round multiplex PCR was used to amplify TCR beta CDR3. The use of primers specific to each TRBV and TRBJ gene characterized first-round PCR. One entry per CDR3 protein results from TCRdb running MiXCR on the multiplex PCR reads. The sample records about 59,000 distinct CDR3 sequences, about 30% being singletons. V gave up 6 bases and J gave up 1 base, with 9 bases separating them. Germline CDR1 reads MDHEN; CDR2 reads SYDVKM. CDR3 length: 13 amino acids. This clonotype was picked up many times. The V call is TRBV28, the J call TRBJ1-1; D is possibly TRBD1 (5 bases). The sequence came from a donor over 45 with non-small cell lung cancer. The source material was PBMCs, sampled before or after stereotactic body radiation therapy (not recorded which). CDR3 residues: CASRGVRNTEAFF. The DNA of the CDR3 is TGTGCCAGCAGAGGGGTTAGGAACACTGAAGCTTTCTTT.